The clone carrying this TCR beta chain was seen a few times. Trimming stripped 3 bases from V and 6 bases from J, with 15 bases between. The CDR3 runs 13 residues. The germline gives CDR1 GTSNPN, CDR2 SVGIG (reference sequence). This entry belongs to a study of blood T cell repertoires in COVID-19. Study at large: Researchers got acute and convalescent COVID-19 samples from the United States, Italy and Spain.

TCRdb's table, derived via immunoSEQ multiplex PCR, lists solely in-frame clones and lacks some. Among about 340,000 clones listed, roughly 90% were seen once. The sample comprised PBMCs or T cells enriched from blood (not recorded which). This clonotype was sampled from a woman aged 25 to 39 who had recovered from COVID-19. The chain has TRBV30 and TRBJ2-7; TRBD1 might be the D (6 bases). The CDR3 sequence is CAWSHSKGGEQYF. The CDR3 nucleotides read TGTGCCTGGAGCCACTCAAAAGGGGGCGAGCAGTACTTC.